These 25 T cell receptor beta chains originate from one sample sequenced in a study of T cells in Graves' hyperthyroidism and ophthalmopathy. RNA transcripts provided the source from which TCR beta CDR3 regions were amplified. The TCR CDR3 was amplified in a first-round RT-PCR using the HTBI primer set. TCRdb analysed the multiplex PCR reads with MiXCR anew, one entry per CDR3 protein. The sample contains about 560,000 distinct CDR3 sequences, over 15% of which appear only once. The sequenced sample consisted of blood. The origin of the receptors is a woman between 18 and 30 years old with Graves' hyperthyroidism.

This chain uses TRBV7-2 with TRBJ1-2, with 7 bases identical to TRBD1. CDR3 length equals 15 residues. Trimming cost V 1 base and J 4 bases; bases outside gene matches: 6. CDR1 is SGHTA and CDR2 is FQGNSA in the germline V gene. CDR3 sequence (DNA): TGTGCCAGCAGCTTAGGGGCAGGGGGTACCTATGGCTACACCTTC. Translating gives CASSLGAGGTYGYTF.

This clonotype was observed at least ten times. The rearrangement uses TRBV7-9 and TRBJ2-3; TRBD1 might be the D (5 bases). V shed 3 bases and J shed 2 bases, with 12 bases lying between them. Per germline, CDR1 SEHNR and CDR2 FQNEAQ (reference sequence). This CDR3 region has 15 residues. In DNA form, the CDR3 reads TGTGCCAGCAGCTTGCTCGCAGGGCTCACAGATACGCAGTATTTT. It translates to CASSLLAGLTDTQYF. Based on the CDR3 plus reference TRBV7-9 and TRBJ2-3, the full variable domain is DTGVSQNPRHKITKRGQNVTFRCDPISEHNRLYWYRQTLGQGPEFLTYFQNEAQLEKSRLLSDRFSAERPKGSFSTLEIQRTEQGDSAMYLCASSLLAGLTDTQYFGPGTRLTVL.

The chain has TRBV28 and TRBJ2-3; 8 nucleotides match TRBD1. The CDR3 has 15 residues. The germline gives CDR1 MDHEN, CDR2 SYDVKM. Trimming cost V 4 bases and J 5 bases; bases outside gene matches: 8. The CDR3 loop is CASSSDREWVDTQYF. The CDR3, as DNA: TGTGCCAGCAGTTCGGACAGGGAATGGGTAGATACGCAGTATTTT.

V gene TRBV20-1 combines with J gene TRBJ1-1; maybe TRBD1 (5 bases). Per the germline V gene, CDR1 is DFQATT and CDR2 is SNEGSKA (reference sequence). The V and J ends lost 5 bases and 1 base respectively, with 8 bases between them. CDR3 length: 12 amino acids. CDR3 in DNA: TGCAGTGCTGAGGGGCAGAACACTGAAGCTTTCTTT. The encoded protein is CSAEGQNTEAFF.

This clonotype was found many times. The CDR3 protein is CASSFSGREKLFF. For the CDR3, the DNA is TGTGCCAGCAGTTTTTCGGGTCGTGAAAAACTGTTTTTT. The gene calls are TRBV12-3 or TRBV12-4 and TRBJ1-4; D gene uncertain. Trimming shortened V by 3 bases and J by 7 bases, and 9 bases separated the two germline ends. CDR3 length equals 13 residues.

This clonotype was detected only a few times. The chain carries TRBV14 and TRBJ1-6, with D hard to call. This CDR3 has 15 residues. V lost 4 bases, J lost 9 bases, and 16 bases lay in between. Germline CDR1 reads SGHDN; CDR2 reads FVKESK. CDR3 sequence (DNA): TGTGCCAGCAGCCTCCACGAGACGCCGCTTTCACCCCTCCACTTT. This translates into CASSLHETPLSPLHF.

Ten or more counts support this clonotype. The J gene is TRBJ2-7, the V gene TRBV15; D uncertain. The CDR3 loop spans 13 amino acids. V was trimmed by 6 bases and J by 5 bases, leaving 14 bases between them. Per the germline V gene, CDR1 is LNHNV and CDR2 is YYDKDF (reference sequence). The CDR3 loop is CATSSGGRNEQYF. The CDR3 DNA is TGTGCCACCAGTTCCGGCGGTAGAAACGAGCAGTACTTC.

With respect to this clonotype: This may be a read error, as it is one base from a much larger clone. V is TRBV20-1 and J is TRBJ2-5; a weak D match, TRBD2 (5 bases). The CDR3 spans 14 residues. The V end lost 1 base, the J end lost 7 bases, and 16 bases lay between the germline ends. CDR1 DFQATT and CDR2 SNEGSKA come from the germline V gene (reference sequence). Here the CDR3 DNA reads TGCAGTGCTAGAGGTCTCCGGACTTCAGGGACCCAGTACTTC. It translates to CSARGLRTSGTQYF.

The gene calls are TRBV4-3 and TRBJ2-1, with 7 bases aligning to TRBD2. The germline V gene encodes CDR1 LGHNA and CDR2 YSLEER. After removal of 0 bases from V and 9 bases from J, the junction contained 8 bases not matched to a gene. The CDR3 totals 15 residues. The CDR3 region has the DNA TGCGCCAGCAGCCAAGATCGGCGGACTAGTGTTGAGCAGTTCTTC. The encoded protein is CASSQDRRTSVEQFF.

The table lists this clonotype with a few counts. Written as DNA, the CDR3 is TGTGCCTGGAGTGTACTCTTCGGACAGGGGGTCTCTGAAGCTTTCTTT. It specifies CAWSVLFGQGVSEAFF. The V and J genes are TRBV30 and TRBJ1-1; 10 positions match TRBD1. Germline V CDR1 and CDR2: GTSNPN, SVGIG (reference sequence). The CDR3 runs 16 residues. Trimming at V came to 0 bases and at J to 6 bases, leaving 10 bases not matched to a gene.

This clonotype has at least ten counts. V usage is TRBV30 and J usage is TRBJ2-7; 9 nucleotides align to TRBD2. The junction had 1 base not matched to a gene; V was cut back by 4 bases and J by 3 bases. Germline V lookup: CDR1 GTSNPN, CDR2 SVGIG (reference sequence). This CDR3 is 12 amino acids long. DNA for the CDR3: TGTGCCTGGACTAGCGGGAACTACGAGCAGTACTTC. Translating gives CAWTSGNYEQYF.

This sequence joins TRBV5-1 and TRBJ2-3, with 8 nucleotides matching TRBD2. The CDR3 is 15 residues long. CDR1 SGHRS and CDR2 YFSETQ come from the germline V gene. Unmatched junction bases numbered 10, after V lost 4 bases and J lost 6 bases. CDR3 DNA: TGCGCCAGCAGCCGAACCGGGACTAGAGGTGATACGCAGTATTTT. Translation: CASSRTGTRGDTQYF.

The CDR3 spells CASSQDGDRDNSPLHF. CDR3 coding DNA: TGCGCCAGCAGCCAAGATGGTGACAGGGATAATTCACCCCTCCACTTT. The chain uses TRBV4-3 and TRBJ1-6; 7 nucleotides agree with TRBD1. This CDR3 is built from 16 residues. Germline V CDR1 and CDR2: LGHNA, YSLEER. V was pared by 0 bases and J by 5 bases, with 4 bases of the junction left unmatched.

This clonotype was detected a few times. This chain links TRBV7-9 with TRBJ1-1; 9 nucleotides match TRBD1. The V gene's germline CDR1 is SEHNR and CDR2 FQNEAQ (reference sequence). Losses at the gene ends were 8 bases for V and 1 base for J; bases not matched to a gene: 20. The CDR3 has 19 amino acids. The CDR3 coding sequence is TGTGCCAGCGGCAGTATATCGGGGGGGACAGGGTCAAAGAACACTGAAGCTTTCTTT. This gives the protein CASGSISGGTGSKNTEAFF.

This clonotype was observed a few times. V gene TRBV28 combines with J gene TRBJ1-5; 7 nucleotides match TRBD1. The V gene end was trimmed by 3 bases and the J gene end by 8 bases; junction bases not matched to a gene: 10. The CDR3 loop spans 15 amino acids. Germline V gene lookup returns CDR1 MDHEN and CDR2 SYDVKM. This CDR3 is CASSFRGRVRKPQHF. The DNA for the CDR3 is TGTGCCAGCAGTTTTAGGGGGCGGGTACGAAAGCCCCAGCATTTT.

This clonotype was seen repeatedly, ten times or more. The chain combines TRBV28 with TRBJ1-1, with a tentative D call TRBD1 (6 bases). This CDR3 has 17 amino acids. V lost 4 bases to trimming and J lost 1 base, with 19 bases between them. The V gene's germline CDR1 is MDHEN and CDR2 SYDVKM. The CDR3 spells CASSSMGRGTGNTEAFF. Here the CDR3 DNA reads TGTGCCAGCAGTTCGATGGGGAGGGGGACGGGGAACACTGAAGCTTTCTTT. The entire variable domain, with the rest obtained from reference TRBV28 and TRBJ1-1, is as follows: DVKVTQSSRYLVKRTGEKVFLECVQDMDHENMFWYRQDPGLGLRLIYFSYDVKMKEKGDIPEGYSVSREKKERFSLILESASTNQTSMYLCASSSMGRGTGNTEAFFGQGTRLTVV.

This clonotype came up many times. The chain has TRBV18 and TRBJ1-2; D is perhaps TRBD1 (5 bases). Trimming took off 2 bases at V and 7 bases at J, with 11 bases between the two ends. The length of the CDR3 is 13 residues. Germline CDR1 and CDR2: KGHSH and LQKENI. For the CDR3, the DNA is TGTGCCAGCTCACCAGGAGGGGAACGTGGCTACACCTTC. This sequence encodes CASSPGGERGYTF.

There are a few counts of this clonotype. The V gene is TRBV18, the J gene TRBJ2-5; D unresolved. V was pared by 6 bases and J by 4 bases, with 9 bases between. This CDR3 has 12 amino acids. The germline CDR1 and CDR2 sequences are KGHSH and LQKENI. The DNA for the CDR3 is TGTGCCAGCTCCGCGGTCGGAGAGACCCAGTACTTC. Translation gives CASSAVGETQYF.

The CDR3 region has the DNA TGCAGTGCTAGGAAAGCTCGGGGGGGGGCCGGGGAGCTGTTTTTT. This translates into CSARKARGGAGELFF. The rearrangement uses TRBV20-1 and TRBJ2-2, with TRBD2 matching 8 bases. This CDR3 has 15 residues. With 3 bases clipped from V and 6 bases from J, the junction kept 9 bases outside the gene matches. Germline CDR1 reads DFQATT; CDR2 reads SNEGSKA (reference sequence).

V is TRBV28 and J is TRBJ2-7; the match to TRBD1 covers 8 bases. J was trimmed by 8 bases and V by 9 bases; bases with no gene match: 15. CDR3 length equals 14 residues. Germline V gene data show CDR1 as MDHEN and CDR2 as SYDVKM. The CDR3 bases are TGTGCCAGTTTAAGGACAGGGATCTCTACGCAGCAGTACTTC. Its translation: CASLRTGISTQQYF.

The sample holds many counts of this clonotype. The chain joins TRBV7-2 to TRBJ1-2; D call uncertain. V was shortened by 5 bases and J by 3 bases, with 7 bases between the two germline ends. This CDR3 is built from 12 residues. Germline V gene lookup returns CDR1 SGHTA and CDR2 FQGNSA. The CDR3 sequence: CASSGRDYGYTF. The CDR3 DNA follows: TGTGCCAGCAGCGGACGGGACTATGGCTACACCTTC.

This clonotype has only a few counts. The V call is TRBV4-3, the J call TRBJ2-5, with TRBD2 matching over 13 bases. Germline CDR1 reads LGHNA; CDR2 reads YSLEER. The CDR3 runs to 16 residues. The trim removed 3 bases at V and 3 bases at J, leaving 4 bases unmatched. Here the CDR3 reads CASSHLLAGGEETQYF. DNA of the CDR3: TGCGCCAGCAGCCACCTACTAGCGGGGGGGGAAGAGACCCAGTACTTC.

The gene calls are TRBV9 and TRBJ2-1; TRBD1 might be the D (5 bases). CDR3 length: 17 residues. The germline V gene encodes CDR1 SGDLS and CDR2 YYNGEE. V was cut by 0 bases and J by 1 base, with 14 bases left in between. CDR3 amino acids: CASSVEGLAGSYNEQFF. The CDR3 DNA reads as TGTGCCAGCAGCGTAGAGGGGTTGGCAGGGTCCTACAATGAGCAGTTCTTC.

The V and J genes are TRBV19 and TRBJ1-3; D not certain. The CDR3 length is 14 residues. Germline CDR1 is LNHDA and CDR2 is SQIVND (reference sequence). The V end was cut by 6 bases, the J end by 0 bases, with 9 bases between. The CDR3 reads CASSVKRSGNTIYF. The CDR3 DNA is TGTGCCAGTAGCGTGAAACGCTCTGGAAACACCATATATTTT. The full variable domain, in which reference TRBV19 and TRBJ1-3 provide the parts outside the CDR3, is DGGITQSPKYLFRKEGQNVTLSCEQNLNHDAMYWYRQDPGQGLRLIYYSQIVNDFQKGDIAEGYSVSREKKESFPLTVTSAQKNPTAFYLCASSVKRSGNTIYFGEGSWLTVV.

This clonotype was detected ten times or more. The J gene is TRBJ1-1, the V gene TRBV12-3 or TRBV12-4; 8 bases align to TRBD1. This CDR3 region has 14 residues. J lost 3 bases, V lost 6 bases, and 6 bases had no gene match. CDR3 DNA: TGTGCCAGCAGCAGGGGGACAGGTTACACTGAAGCTTTCTTT. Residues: CASSRGTGYTEAFF.